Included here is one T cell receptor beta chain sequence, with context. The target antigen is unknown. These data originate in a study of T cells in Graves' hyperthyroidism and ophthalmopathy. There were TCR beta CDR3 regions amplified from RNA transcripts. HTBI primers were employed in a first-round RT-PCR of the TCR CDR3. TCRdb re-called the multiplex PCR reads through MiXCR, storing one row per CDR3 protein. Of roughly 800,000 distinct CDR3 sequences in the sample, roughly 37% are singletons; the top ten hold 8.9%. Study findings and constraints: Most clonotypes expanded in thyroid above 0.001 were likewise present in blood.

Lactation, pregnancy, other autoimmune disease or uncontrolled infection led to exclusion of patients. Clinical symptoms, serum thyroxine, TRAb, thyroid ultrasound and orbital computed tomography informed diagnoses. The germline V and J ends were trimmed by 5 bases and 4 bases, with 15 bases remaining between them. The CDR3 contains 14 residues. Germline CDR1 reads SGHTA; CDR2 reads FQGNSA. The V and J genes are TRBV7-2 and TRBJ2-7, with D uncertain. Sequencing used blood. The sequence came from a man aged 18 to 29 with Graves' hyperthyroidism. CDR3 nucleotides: TGTGCCAGCAGCCCCCTGGAGAATATTTACGAGCAGTACTTC. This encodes CASSPLENIYEQYF.